A single sample gave rise to the 21 T cell receptor beta chains below, sequenced in a study of blood T cell repertoires in COVID-19. Sequenced by immunoSEQ multiplex PCR; TCRdb stores in-frame clones only, minus some. Altogether 150,000 or so clones are present, 91% being singletons, with the ten largest covering approximately 0.59%. The sequenced sample was peripheral blood. These receptor sequences come from a man aged 45-65 years with acute or convalescent COVID-19.

The chain is built from TRBV3-1 (or the pseudogene TRBV3-2) and TRBJ2-5; 8 bases fit TRBD2. CDR1 is LGHDT, CDR2 YNNKEL, per germline (reference sequence). The V and J ends lost 3 bases and 5 bases, in that order; junction bases with no gene match: 8. The CDR3 extends over 15 amino acids. The CDR3 spells CASSHGRTSLETQYF. The CDR3 region has the DNA TGTGCCAGCAGCCATGGGAGGACTAGCCTTGAGACCCAGTACTTC.

This chain links TRBV7-2 with TRBJ1-6; 9 bases agree with TRBD1. With V trimmed by 4 bases and J by 8 bases, 6 bases remained unmatched. The CDR3 loop spans 15 amino acids. Germline assignment: CDR1 SGHTA and CDR2 FQGNSA. CDR3 sequence reads: CASSSAGTGYSPLHF. The CDR3 coding sequence is TGTGCCAGCAGCTCAGCCGGGACAGGGTATTCACCCCTCCACTTT. Drawing the rest from reference TRBV7-2 and TRBJ1-6, the complete variable domain is GAGVSQSPSNKVTEKGKDVELRCDPISGHTALYWYRQSLGQGLEFLIYFQGNSAPDKSGLPSDRFSAERTGGSVSTLTIQRTQQEDSAVYLCASSSAGTGYSPLHFGNGTRLTVT.

V is TRBV7-6 and J is TRBJ2-2; D is ambiguous. The length of the CDR3 is 15 residues. Trimming shortened V by 1 base and J by 8 bases, and 14 bases separated the two germline ends. Germline V CDR1 and CDR2: SGHVS, FNYEAQ. Here the CDR3 reads CASSLEVGESGELFF. As DNA, the CDR3 is TGTGCCAGCAGCTTAGAGGTCGGAGAATCGGGGGAGCTGTTTTTT.

J is TRBJ1-2 and V is TRBV5-4; tentative D call: TRBD1 (6 bases). CDR1 is SGHNT, CDR2 YYREEE, per germline (reference sequence). V was clipped by 0 bases and J by 4 bases, with 10 bases between them. This CDR3 comprises 14 residues. CDR3 protein: CASSLVGGSYGYTF. CDR3 in DNA: TGTGCCAGCAGCTTGGTTGGGGGCTCCTATGGCTACACCTTC.

The CDR3 spells CASSPGAQNTEAFF. The CDR3 DNA follows: TGTGCCAGCTCACCAGGGGCACAGAACACTGAAGCTTTCTTT. The chain links TRBV18 to TRBJ1-1; a weak D match, TRBD1 (5 bases). From germline, CDR1 is KGHSH and CDR2 LQKENI. V was shortened by 2 bases and J by 1 base, with 8 bases between the two germline ends. The CDR3 length is 14 residues.

The J gene is TRBJ2-3, the V gene TRBV5-1, with 7 bases fitting TRBD2. CDR3 length equals 15 residues. Germline V gene data show CDR1 as SGHRS and CDR2 as YFSETQ. Germline trimming cut 1 base from V and 4 bases from J; bases unmatched to any gene: 6. The CDR3 sequence: CASSLPGGGSDTQYF. In DNA, the CDR3 is TGCGCCAGCAGCTTGCCGGGAGGAGGGTCAGATACGCAGTATTTT.

The genes are TRBV7-9 and TRBJ2-2; 8 bases agree with TRBD2. Germline CDR1 reads SEHNR; CDR2 reads FQNEAQ (reference sequence). The CDR3 runs to 16 residues. With V trimmed by 6 bases and J by 4 bases, 10 bases remained unmatched. CDR3 residues: CASSARGLESTGELFF. In DNA form, the CDR3 reads TGTGCCAGCAGTGCCCGGGGACTAGAGAGCACCGGGGAGCTGTTTTTT.

The chain combines TRBV6-5 with TRBJ1-5, with TRBD1 identical over 8 bases. Germline loops: CDR1 MNHEY, CDR2 SVGAGI. After removal of 5 bases from V and 6 bases from J, the junction contained 6 bases not matched to a gene. The CDR3 contains 14 residues. DNA for the CDR3: TGTGCCAGCAGTCCGGACAGGGCGGTTCAGCCCCAGCATTTT. Amino acid sequence: CASSPDRAVQPQHF.

The rearrangement links TRBV6-5 to TRBJ2-7; tentative D call: TRBD2 (6 bases). CDR1 is MNHEY and CDR2 is SVGAGI in the germline V gene. Trimming removed 6 bases from V and 4 bases from J, with 16 bases in between. The CDR3 loop spans 14 amino acids. The CDR3 DNA reads TGTGCCAGCAGGCGGGACGCCGACTATTACGAGCAGTACTTC. Translating gives CASRRDADYYEQYF.

This sequence joins TRBV5-1 and TRBJ1-1; weak D call: TRBD1 (6 bases). CDR1 is SGHRS, CDR2 YFSETQ, per germline. V was pared by 0 bases and J by 1 base, with 7 bases between. CDR3 length: 14 residues. The CDR3 here is CASSLGQENTEAFF. The CDR3 DNA sequence: TGCGCCAGCAGCTTGGGACAGGAGAACACTGAAGCTTTCTTT.

This chain connects TRBV5-6 to TRBJ1-1, with 8 bases aligning to TRBD1. The CDR3 runs 17 residues. V was clipped by 0 bases and J by 1 base; unmatched bases: 8. Germline V CDR1 and CDR2: SGHDT, YYEEEE. CDR3 protein: CASSLAHTGGPNTEAFF. DNA of the CDR3: TGTGCCAGCAGCTTGGCGCACACAGGGGGTCCGAACACTGAAGCTTTCTTT.

V usage is TRBV19 and J usage is TRBJ2-1, with 8 bases lining up with TRBD1. V dropped 9 bases and J dropped 6; count of bases not matched to a gene: 13. This CDR3 has 15 residues. Germline assignment: CDR1 LNHDA and CDR2 SQIVND (reference sequence). The CDR3 protein is CASRRGGTGRNEQFF. The DNA for the CDR3 is TGTGCCAGCCGTCGAGGGGGGACAGGACGCAATGAGCAGTTCTTC.

The gene calls are TRBV3-1 (or the pseudogene TRBV3-2) and TRBJ2-1; 7 bases match TRBD2. Unmatched junction bases numbered 8, after V lost 0 bases and J lost 9 bases. Germline loops: CDR1 LGHDT, CDR2 YNNKEL (reference sequence). The CDR3 contains 15 residues. The CDR3 bases are TGTGCCAGCAGCCAAGAGGGTCGGGCGGGAGTTGAGCAGTTCTTC. It codes for CASSQEGRAGVEQFF.

The chain joins TRBV6-5 to TRBJ2-7, with D perhaps matching TRBD1 (6 bases). Between the trimmed V and J ends, which lost 2 bases and 0 bases, there was a span of 8 bases. The CDR3 length is 14 residues. Germline-derived CDR1 and CDR2 are MNHEY and SVGAGI. DNA of the CDR3: TGTGCCAGCAGTTACGGACAGTTCTCCTACGAGCAGTACTTC. The encoded protein is CASSYGQFSYEQYF.

The chain recombines TRBV9 with TRBJ2-2, with D perhaps matching TRBD1 (6 bases). From germline, CDR1 is SGDLS and CDR2 YYNGEE. V shed 3 bases and J shed 9 bases, with 12 bases lying between them. The CDR3 is 13 amino acids. CDR3 bases: TGTGCCAGCAGCGCCCCCAGGGGCCGGGAGCTGTTTTTT. Protein sequence: CASSAPRGRELFF.

The chain is built from TRBV6-5 and TRBJ2-1, with TRBD2 as a possible D gene (5 bases). Deletions cut 6 bases from V and 8 bases from J, with 17 bases between. Germline lookup yields CDR1 MNHEY and CDR2 SVGAGI. This CDR3 is 14 amino acids long. The CDR3 nucleotides are TGTGCCAGCAGCCGGCGGGCAGTTGGGGATGAGCAGTTCTTC. Translating gives CASSRRAVGDEQFF.

Here the CDR3 DNA reads TGTGCCAGCAGCCAAGACAGGGTAGCAACCGGGGAGCTGTTTTTT. It yields the protein CASSQDRVATGELFF. The rearrangement joins TRBV7-9 to TRBJ2-2; 7 positions match TRBD1. The CDR3 runs 15 residues. CDR1 is SEHNR, CDR2 FQNEAQ, per germline (reference sequence). The V segment lost 5 bases and the J segment 5 bases; nucleotides outside the gene matches: 8.

The chain recombines TRBV4-2 with TRBJ2-3; D is possibly TRBD2 (6 bases). Per germline, CDR1 LGHNA and CDR2 YNFKEQ. The CDR3 consists of 15 residues. With 3 bases removed from V and 0 bases from J, the gap between germline ends came to 10 bases. The CDR3 protein is CASSHSGTSTDTQYF. As DNA, the CDR3 is TGTGCCAGCAGCCACTCCGGGACTAGCACAGATACGCAGTATTTT.

As to this clone: The sample contains more than one DNA sequence encoding this CDR3. The chain combines TRBV20-1 with TRBJ2-7, with unresolved D. CDR1 is DFQATT, CDR2 SNEGSKA, per germline (reference sequence). The CDR3 sequence is 11 residues long. Trimming shortened V by 4 bases and J by 5 bases, and 9 bases separated the two germline ends. CDR3 region: CSATSGHEQYF. The DNA of the CDR3 is TGCAGTGCTACTAGTGGCCACGAGCAGTACTTC.

The rearrangement uses TRBV18 and TRBJ1-2, with 8 bases aligning to TRBD1. Germline V gene sequence: CDR1 KGHSH, CDR2 LQKENI. V was clipped by 3 bases and J by 8 bases; unmatched bases: 5. This CDR3 spans 13 amino acids. CDR3 nucleotides: TGTGCCAGCTCACCGACAGGGGCGGAAGGCTACACCTTC. Amino acid sequence: CASSPTGAEGYTF.

V usage is TRBV5-1 and J usage is TRBJ2-2; D is possibly TRBD2 (5 bases). V shed 0 bases and J shed 3 bases, with 9 bases lying between them. The CDR3 has 15 amino acids. The germline V gene has CDR1 SGHRS and CDR2 YFSETQ. The CDR3 is CASSLAVAYTGELFF. The CDR3 region has the DNA TGCGCCAGCAGCTTGGCGGTAGCGTACACCGGGGAGCTGTTTTTT.